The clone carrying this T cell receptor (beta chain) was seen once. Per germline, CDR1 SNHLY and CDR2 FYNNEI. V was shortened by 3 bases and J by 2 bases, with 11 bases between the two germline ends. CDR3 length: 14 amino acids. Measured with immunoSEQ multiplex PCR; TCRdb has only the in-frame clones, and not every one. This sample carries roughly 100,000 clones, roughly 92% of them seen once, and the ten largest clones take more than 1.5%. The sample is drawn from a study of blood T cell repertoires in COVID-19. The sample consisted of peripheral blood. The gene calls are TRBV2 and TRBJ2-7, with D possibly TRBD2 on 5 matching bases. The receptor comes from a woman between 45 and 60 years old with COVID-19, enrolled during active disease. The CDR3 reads CASSDRYGAYEQYF. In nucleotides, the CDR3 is TGTGCCAGCAGTGATAGATACGGGGCCTACGAGCAGTACTTC.